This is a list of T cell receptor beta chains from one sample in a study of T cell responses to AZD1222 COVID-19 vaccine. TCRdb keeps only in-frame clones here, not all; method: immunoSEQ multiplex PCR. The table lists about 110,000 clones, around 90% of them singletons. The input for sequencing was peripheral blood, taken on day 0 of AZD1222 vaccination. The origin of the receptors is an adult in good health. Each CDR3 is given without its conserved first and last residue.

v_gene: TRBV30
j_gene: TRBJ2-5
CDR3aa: AWKGGGETQY

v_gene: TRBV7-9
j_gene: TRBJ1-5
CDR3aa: ASSLDGQGGQPQH

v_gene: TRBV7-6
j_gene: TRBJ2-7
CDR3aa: ASSLGTPGGGEQY

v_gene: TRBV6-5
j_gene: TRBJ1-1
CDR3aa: ASSPFTTNTEAF

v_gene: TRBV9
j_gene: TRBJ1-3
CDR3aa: ASSVGQGTIY

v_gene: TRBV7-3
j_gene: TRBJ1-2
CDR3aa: ASSLTADPESGYT

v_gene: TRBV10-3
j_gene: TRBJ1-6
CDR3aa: AIRQGTTYNSPLH

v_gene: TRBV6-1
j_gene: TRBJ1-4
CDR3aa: ASSEMYTNEKLF

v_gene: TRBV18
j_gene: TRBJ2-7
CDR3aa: ASSPGLAVYEQY

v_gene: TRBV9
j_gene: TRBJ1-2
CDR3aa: ASSVRGEEDGYT

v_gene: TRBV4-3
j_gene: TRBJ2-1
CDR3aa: ASSQANGRGLRLARSNEQF